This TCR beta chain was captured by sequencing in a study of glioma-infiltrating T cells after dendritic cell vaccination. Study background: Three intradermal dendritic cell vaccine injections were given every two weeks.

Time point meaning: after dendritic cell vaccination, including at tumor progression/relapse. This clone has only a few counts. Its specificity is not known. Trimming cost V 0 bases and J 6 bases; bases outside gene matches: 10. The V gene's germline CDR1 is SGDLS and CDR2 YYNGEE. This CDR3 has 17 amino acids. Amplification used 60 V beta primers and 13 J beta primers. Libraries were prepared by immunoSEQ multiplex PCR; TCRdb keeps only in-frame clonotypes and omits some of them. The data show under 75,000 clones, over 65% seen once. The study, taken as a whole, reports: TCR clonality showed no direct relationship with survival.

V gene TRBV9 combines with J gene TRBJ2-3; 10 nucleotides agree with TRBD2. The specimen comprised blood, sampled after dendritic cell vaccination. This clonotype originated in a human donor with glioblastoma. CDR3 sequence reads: CASSVALAGGGDDTQYF. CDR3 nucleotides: TGTGCCAGCAGCGTAGCTTTAGCGGGGGGCGGGGATGATACGCAGTATTTT.